Below, 6 T cell receptor beta chains from the same sample are listed, as sequenced in a study of blood T cells in healthy people across ages. Next came a second PCR, run for about 7 to 12 cycles, which used a sample-barcoded 5' primer along with a J-beta primer mix. TCRdb ran MiXCR on the 5' RACE reads and lists one entry per CDR3 protein. The sample holds some 1.4 million distinct CDR3 sequences, about 40% seen once. The sequencing input was blood. These receptors came from a woman aged 18-30 years in good health.

This clonotype turned up a few times. The chain uses TRBV10-3 and TRBJ1-2; tentatively, D is TRBD1 (5 bases). Deletions cut 6 bases from V and 6 bases from J, with 11 bases between. The CDR3 loop spans 12 amino acids. Germline V gene sequence: CDR1 ENHRY, CDR2 SYGVKD. CDR3 in DNA: TGTGCCATCAGACGGGGCGCGGATGGCTACACCTTC. Its protein is CAIRRGADGYTF.

Details on this clonotype: One end of the junction does not line up with germline, which may come from a read error. The CDR3 loop is CASSPIPTDTRYF. Here the CDR3 DNA reads TGTGCCAGCAGTCCTATCCCCACAGATACGCGGTATTTT. The V gene is TRBV12-3 or TRBV12-4, the J gene TRBJ2-3; D gene ambiguous. The length of the CDR3 is 13 residues.

The V gene is TRBV6-1, the J gene TRBJ2-3; 7 bases align to TRBD1. Germline-derived CDR1 and CDR2 are MNHNS and SASEGT. J was trimmed by 4 bases and V by 6 bases; bases with no gene match: 19. The CDR3 loop spans 18 amino acids. CDR3 sequence reads: CASRDGNYGLGGADTQYF. CDR3 nucleotides: TGTGCCAGCAGGGATGGTAATTATGGGTTAGGGGGCGCAGATACGCAGTATTTT.

This chain uses TRBV20-1 with TRBJ2-5; D is unclear. There are 13 residues in the CDR3. Germline V gives CDR1 DFQATT, CDR2 SNEGSKA (reference sequence). Deletions cut 3 bases from V and 5 bases from J, with 13 bases between. Here the CDR3 DNA reads TGCAGTGCTAGGGGCCGAACGGGCGAGACCCAGTACTTC. Amino acid sequence: CSARGRTGETQYF.

This chain joins TRBV6-1 and TRBJ2-2; D is undetermined. CDR1 and CDR2 (germline): MNHNS, SASEGT. The CDR3 loop spans 14 amino acids. V lost 7 bases and J 6 bases, leaving 15 bases between the germline ends. The DNA of the CDR3 is TGTGCCAGCACGGAAGGGCCTCCCGCCGGGGAGCTGTTTTTT. Protein sequence: CASTEGPPAGELFF.

V is TRBV4-1 and J is TRBJ2-1, with D tentatively TRBD2 (7 bases). The J call may be in error: the DNA end matches TRBJ2-7 better. Germline V lookup: CDR1 MGHRA, CDR2 YSYEKL. The CDR3 is 19 amino acids. CDR3 coding DNA: TGCGCCAGCAGCCAAGATCAGTCCCTAGGGGGGGCCCCTTACAATGAGCAGTACTTC. Translation gives CASSQDQSLGGAPYNEQYF.